The clone carrying this T cell receptor (beta chain) turned up a few times. Antigen specificity is unknown. Preparation of the TCRbeta library was carried out with unique molecular identifiers. TCRdb re-called the PCR reads through MiXCR, storing one row per CDR3 protein. The sample holds 300,000 to 350,000 distinct CDR3 sequences, around 16% seen once. The sample is drawn from a study of T-cell reconstitution after alpha-beta-depleted transplantation in children. Study conclusions and caveats: Reports say that about two months after transplant, the alpha-beta T cells came out of several hundred graft clones that had expanded.

The germline V gene has CDR1 LNHNV and CDR2 YYDKDF (reference sequence). V was clipped by 5 bases and J by 5 bases, with 7 bases between them. This CDR3 comprises 12 residues. The sequence was obtained from a male patient aged 2 to 10 who had a stem cell transplant for acute lymphoblastic leukemia, so the T cells may come from the graft donor. The input for sequencing was PBMCs, mostly from graft donor cells, taken 360 days after TCRalphabeta/CD19-depleted stem cell transplant. The V call is TRBV15, the J call TRBJ2-1, with a possible D match to TRBD2 (6 bases). CDR3 DNA sequence: TGTGCCACCAGCGGAGGGGACAATGAGCAGTTCTTC. This translates into CATSGGDNEQFF.